This is a list of T cell receptor beta chains from one sample in a study of T cell changes during pregnancy in multiple sclerosis. The protocol was immunoSEQ multiplex PCR, while the TCRdb copy is restricted to in-frame clones and leaves out a portion. The data show tens of thousands of clones, 92% seen once. This material consisted of CD4+ T cells from peripheral blood mononuclear cells, taken in the second trimester of pregnancy. The receptors originated from a female donor with multiple sclerosis, enrolled in a pregnancy study. Both conserved end residues are part of each CDR3. A D gene is named only where the DNA matches it firmly.

TRBV23-1	TRBJ2-3	TRBD1	CASSQGQGTDTQYF	TGCGCCAGCAGTCAGGGACAGGGCACAGATACGCAGTATTTT
TRBV5-4	TRBJ1-4	NA	CASSSGITNEKLFF	TGTGCCAGCAGTTCAGGGATCACTAATGAAAAACTGTTTTTT
TRBV6-5	TRBJ2-7	TRBD2	CASSYSSGSSYEQYF	TGTGCCAGCAGTTACTCTAGCGGGAGCTCCTACGAGCAGTACTTC
TRBV10-3	TRBJ2-2	TRBD2	CAIRGTSGGAQNTGELFF	TGTGCCATCAGGGGGACTAGCGGGGGGGCTCAGAACACCGGGGAGCTGTTTTTT
TRBV5-4	TRBJ2-7	NA	CASSLASGGRSYEQYF	TGTGCCAGCAGCTTGGCGTCTGGTGGCAGGTCCTACGAGCAGTACTTC
TRBV19	TRBJ2-1	NA	CASSIAGLSYNEQFF	TGTGCCAGTAGTATTGCAGGGTTATCCTACAATGAGCAGTTCTTC
TRBV28	TRBJ1-4	NA	CASSPFYGSAGEKLFF	TGTGCCAGCAGTCCCTTTTACGGCAGCGCTGGGGAAAAACTGTTTTTT
TRBV29-1	TRBJ2-1	NA	CSVGKSSYNEQFF	TGCAGCGTTGGAAAGAGCTCCTACAATGAGCAGTTCTTC
TRBV7-9	TRBJ1-1	NA	CASSLARARDTEAFF	TGTGCCAGCAGCTTAGCCAGGGCCAGGGACACTGAAGCTTTCTTT
TRBV5-1	TRBJ2-2	TRBD2	CASSGGLADGELFF	TGCGCCAGCAGCGGGGGACTAGCGGACGGGGAGCTGTTTTTT
TRBV19	TRBJ1-4	NA	CASSIWQGGPSKEKLFF	TGTGCCAGTAGTATCTGGCAGGGCGGCCCATCGAAGGAAAAACTGTTTTTT
TRBV5-4	TRBJ1-4	TRBD1	CASSLGPRQGGEKLFF	TGTGCCAGCAGCTTGGGCCCCCGGCAGGGGGGTGAAAAACTGTTTTTT
TRBV6-1	TRBJ2-1	TRBD2	CASSEAISGRANEQFF	TGTGCCAGCAGTGAAGCGATAAGCGGGAGGGCTAATGAGCAGTTCTTC
TRBV5-1	TRBJ2-7	NA	CASSFEGSREQYF	TGCGCCAGCAGCTTTGAAGGGAGTCGGGAGCAGTACTTC
TRBV5-4	TRBJ2-1	NA	CASSGTLGGRYNEQFF	TGTGCCAGCAGCGGAACGTTAGGGGGTCGATACAATGAGCAGTTCTTC
TRBV11-3	TRBJ2-2	NA	CASSFLSAGELFF	TGTGCCAGCAGCTTTCTCTCGGCCGGGGAGCTGTTTTTT
TRBV7-6	TRBJ2-3	TRBD2	CASSLAIGGGTDTQYF	TGTGCCAGCAGCTTAGCGATAGGCGGGGGGACAGATACGCAGTATTTT